A selection of T cell receptor beta chains follows, all from one sample in a study of regulatory T cells in long-lasting Graves disease. TCRdb redid the calling of the multiplex PCR reads with MiXCR, one entry per CDR3 protein. In the table there are 500,000 or so distinct CDR3 sequences, roughly 16% of which are singletons. In addition, the sample was reused for a study of T cells in Graves' hyperthyroidism and ophthalmopathy.

Sample: peripheral blood mononuclear cells (PBMCs), taken at new diagnosis, from a patient treated with antithyroid drugs. The receptors come from a man between 40 and 49 years old with Graves disease. CDR3s include the opening cysteine and the closing phenylalanine or tryptophan.

V: TRBV28; J: TRBJ1-5; CDR3: CASSSGTGGVFNQPQHF
V: TRBV19; J: TRBJ1-1; CDR3: CASSTGTGRRTEAFF
V: TRBV3-1; J: TRBJ1-1; CDR3: CASSQLRNTEAFF
V: TRBV24-1; J: TRBJ2-1; CDR3: CATSGGTSGRFYEQFF
V: TRBV29-1; J: TRBJ2-7; CDR3: CSVGQGVGEQYF
V: TRBV30; J: TRBJ1-1; CDR3: CAWSSGSPVPFF
V: TRBV2; J: TRBJ1-3; CDR3: CASSEELLNTIYF
V: TRBV2; J: TRBJ2-1; CDR3: CASTGRDREVRNEQFF
V: TRBV5-1; J: TRBJ2-5; CDR3: CASSNGLAAETQYF
V: TRBV6-1; J: TRBJ1-4; CDR3: CASSPRRFATNEKLFF
V: TRBV6-4; J: TRBJ2-2; CDR3: CASSERTGTGELFF
V: TRBV20-1; J: TRBJ2-7; CDR3: CSARDPSGSPYEQYF
V: TRBV20-1; J: TRBJ2-5; CDR3: CSASRGWVETQYF
V: TRBV20-1; J: TRBJ2-2; CDR3: CSAVRTEYTGELFF
V: TRBV5-5; J: TRBJ1-4; CDR3: CASSLYRDRANEKLFF
V: TRBV30; J: TRBJ2-1; CDR3: CAWTSLAGVNEQFF
V: TRBV6-1; J: TRBJ2-1; CDR3: CASSGSTAGGINEQFF
V: TRBV6-1; J: TRBJ2-1; CDR3: CASSAFRDYSYNEQFF
V: TRBV6-1; J: TRBJ1-5; CDR3: CASSPGLLNQPQHF
V: TRBV7-9; J: TRBJ2-1; CDR3: CASSLVLSNEQFF
V: TRBV3-1; J: TRBJ2-7; CDR3: CASSQPGIGQGEQQYF
V: TRBV5-1; J: TRBJ2-7; CDR3: CASSSTLYEQYF